Presented here are 9 T cell receptor beta chains from one specimen sequenced in a study of T cells in Graves' hyperthyroidism and ophthalmopathy. Amplified regions were TCR beta CDR3 sequences from RNA transcripts. Researchers ran a first-round RT-PCR on the TCR CDR3 using the HTBI primer set. Via MiXCR, TCRdb re-called the multiplex PCR reads, giving one row per CDR3 protein. The top ten clones hold about 13% of a sample with 410,000 or so distinct CDR3 sequences, under 15% of them seen once. Material: blood. These receptors were collected from a man aged 18 to 29 with Graves' ophthalmopathy.

This clonotype occurred many times. This rearrangement joins TRBV29-1 to TRBJ1-2; D uncertain. Trimming left V 5 bases short and J 2 bases short, with 6 bases between. CDR3 length: 11 amino acids. Germline CDR1 reads SQVTM; CDR2 reads ANQGSEA. The CDR3 region is CSVLMNYGYTF. In DNA, the CDR3 is TGCAGCGTTCTTATGAACTATGGCTACACCTTC.

This clonotype was counted many times. This rearrangement joins TRBV29-1 to TRBJ1-2; D is possibly TRBD1 (5 bases). The CDR3 runs to 13 residues. V lost 4 bases and J lost 2, with 11 bases in between. CDR1 is SQVTM, CDR2 ANQGSEA, per germline. CDR3 nucleotide sequence: TGCAGCGTTGCAGGGTCGGTGAACTATGGCTACACCTTC. Amino acid sequence: CSVAGSVNYGYTF.

A few counts support this clonotype. The chain's CDR3 is CASSEWTLLDSPLHF. In nucleotides, the CDR3 is TGTGCCAGCAGCGAGTGGACGCTTCTTGATTCACCCCTCCACTTT. The chain is built from TRBV5-5 and TRBJ1-6; D uncertain. The CDR3 is 15 amino acids. Deletions cut 4 bases from V and 8 bases from J, with 16 bases between. Looked up from germline, CDR1 is SGHKS and CDR2 is YYEKEE (reference sequence).

This clonotype has a handful of counts. Given a much more abundant clone one base away, this may be a read error. The J gene is TRBJ2-7, the V gene TRBV28; D remains unclear. TRBJ2-1 matches the DNA end more closely, so the J call is doubtful. Germline CDR1 MDHEN, CDR2 SYDVKM. The CDR3 runs to 11 residues. The CDR3 protein is CASSTLYEQFF. Written as DNA, the CDR3 is TGTGCCAGCAGTACCCTCTACGAGCAGTTCTTC.

This chain links TRBV20-1 with TRBJ1-5; possible D gene TRBD1, 5 bases. The V end was cut by 3 bases, the J end by 2 bases, with 11 bases between. Germline CDR1 DFQATT, CDR2 SNEGSKA (reference sequence). The CDR3 sequence is 14 residues long. The CDR3 loop is CSARGGAGNQPQHF. CDR3 in DNA: TGCAGTGCTAGGGGGGGTGCGGGCAATCAGCCCCAGCATTTT.

The chain links TRBV7-3 to TRBJ1-2; 10 nucleotides agree with TRBD1. Germline loops: CDR1 SGHTA, CDR2 FQGTGA. This CDR3 is 14 amino acids long. With V trimmed by 5 bases and J by 8 bases, 8 bases remained unmatched. The CDR3 region has the DNA TGTGCCAGCAGCCCGGGGACAGGGGCCCTCGGCTACACCTTC. It is translated as CASSPGTGALGYTF.

The sample holds many counts of this clonotype. The J gene is TRBJ2-5, the V gene TRBV7-9; D is unresolved. Trimming stripped 2 bases from V and 2 bases from J, with 3 bases between. CDR3 size: 12 residues. Looked up from germline, CDR1 is SEHNR and CDR2 is FQNEAQ (reference sequence). The CDR3 nucleotides read TGTGCCAGCAGCTTACAGCAAGAGACCCAGTACTTC. As protein: CASSLQQETQYF.

This clonotype was counted between two and nine times. V is TRBV4-1 and J is TRBJ1-1; D unclear. The CDR3 covers 15 residues. V lost 0 bases, J lost 1 base, and 9 bases lay in between. Looked up from germline, CDR1 is MGHRA and CDR2 is YSYEKL. CDR3 in amino acids: CASSQEDGQNTEAFF. The CDR3 DNA sequence: TGCGCCAGCAGCCAAGAGGACGGGCAGAACACTGAAGCTTTCTTT.

There are a few counts of this clonotype. The chain couples TRBV19 to TRBJ1-3; the match to TRBD1 covers 8 bases. The CDR3 spans 15 residues. J lost 4 bases, V lost 7 bases, and 9 bases had no gene match. Germline CDR1 is LNHDA and CDR2 is SQIVND (reference sequence). The CDR3 DNA follows: TGTGCCAGTATCCTGAGCGCAGGGGGCGGAAACACCATATATTTT. Its translation: CASILSAGGGNTIYF. Combining the CDR3 with reference TRBV19 and TRBJ1-3 gives the whole variable domain DGGITQSPKYLFRKEGQNVTLSCEQNLNHDAMYWYRQDPGQGLRLIYYSQIVNDFQKGDIAEGYSVSREKKESFPLTVTSAQKNPTAFYLCASILSAGGGNTIYFGEGSWLTVV.